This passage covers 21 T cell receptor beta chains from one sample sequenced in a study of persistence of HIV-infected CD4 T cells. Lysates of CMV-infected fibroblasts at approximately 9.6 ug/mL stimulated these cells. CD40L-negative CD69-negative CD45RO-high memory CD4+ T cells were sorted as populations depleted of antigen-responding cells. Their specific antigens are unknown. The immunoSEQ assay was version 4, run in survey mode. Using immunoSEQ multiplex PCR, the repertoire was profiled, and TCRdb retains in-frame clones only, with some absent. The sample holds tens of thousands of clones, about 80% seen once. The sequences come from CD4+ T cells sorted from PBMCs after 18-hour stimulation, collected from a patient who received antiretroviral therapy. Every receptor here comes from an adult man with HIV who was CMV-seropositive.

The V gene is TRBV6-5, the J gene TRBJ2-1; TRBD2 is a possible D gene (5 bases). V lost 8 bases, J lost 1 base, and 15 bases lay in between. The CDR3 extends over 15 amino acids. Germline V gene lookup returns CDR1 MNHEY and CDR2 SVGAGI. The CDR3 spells CASRIDEGSYNEQFF. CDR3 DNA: TGTGCCAGCCGCATAGACGAGGGATCCTACAATGAGCAGTTCTTC.

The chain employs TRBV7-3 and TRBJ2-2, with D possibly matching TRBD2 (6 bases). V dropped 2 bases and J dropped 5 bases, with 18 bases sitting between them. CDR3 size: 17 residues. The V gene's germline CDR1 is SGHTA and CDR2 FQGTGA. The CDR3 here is CASSLGFGSGRTGELFF. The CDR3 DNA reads TGTGCCAGCAGCTTAGGTTTCGGGTCAGGGAGGACCGGGGAGCTGTTTTTT.

The CDR3 sequence: CASSESRGAESNYGYTF. As DNA, the CDR3 is TGTGCCAGCAGTGAGTCGAGAGGGGCAGAATCTAACTATGGCTACACCTTC. The chain links TRBV6-1 to TRBJ1-2; D perhaps matches TRBD1 (5 bases). CDR3 length: 17 residues. V shed 3 bases and J shed 0 bases, with 17 bases lying between them. Per germline, CDR1 MNHNS and CDR2 SASEGT.

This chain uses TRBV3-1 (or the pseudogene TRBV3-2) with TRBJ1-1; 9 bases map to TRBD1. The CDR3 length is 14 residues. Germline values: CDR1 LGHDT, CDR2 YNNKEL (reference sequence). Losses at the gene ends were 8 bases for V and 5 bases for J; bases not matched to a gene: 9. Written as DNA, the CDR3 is TGTGCCAGCCAAAGACAGGGGGTGAGAACTGAAGCTTTCTTT. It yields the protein CASQRQGVRTEAFF.

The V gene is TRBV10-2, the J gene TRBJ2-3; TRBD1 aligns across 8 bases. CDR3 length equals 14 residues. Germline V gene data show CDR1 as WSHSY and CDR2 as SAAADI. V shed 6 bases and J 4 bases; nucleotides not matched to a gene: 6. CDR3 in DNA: TGCGCCAGCAGCAGGCAGGGGGCCCCAGATACGCAGTATTTT. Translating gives CASSRQGAPDTQYF.

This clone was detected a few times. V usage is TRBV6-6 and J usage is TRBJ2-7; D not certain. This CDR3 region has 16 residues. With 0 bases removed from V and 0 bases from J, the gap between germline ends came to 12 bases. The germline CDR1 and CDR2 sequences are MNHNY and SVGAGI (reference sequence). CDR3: CASSYSTSAASYEQYF. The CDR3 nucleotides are TGTGCCAGCAGTTACTCGACATCTGCGGCCTCCTACGAGCAGTACTTC.

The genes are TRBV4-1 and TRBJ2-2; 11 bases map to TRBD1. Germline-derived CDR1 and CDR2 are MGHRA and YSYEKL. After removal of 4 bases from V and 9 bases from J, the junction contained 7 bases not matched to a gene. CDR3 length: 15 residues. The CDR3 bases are TGCGCCAGCAGCCTCCGGGACAGGGGGATCCGGGAGCTGTTTTTT. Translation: CASSLRDRGIRELFF.

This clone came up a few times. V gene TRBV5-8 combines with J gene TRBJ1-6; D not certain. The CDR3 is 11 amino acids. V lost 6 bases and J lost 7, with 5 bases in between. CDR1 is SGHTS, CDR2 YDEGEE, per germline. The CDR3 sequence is CASNENSPLHF. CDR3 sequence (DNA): TGTGCCAGCAATGAGAATTCACCCCTCCACTTT.

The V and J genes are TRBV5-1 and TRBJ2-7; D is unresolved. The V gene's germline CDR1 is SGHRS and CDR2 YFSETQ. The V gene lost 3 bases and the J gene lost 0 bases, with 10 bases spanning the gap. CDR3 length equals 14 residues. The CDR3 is CASSSARSSYEQYF. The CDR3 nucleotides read TGCGCCAGCAGCTCCGCCAGATCCTCCTACGAGCAGTACTTC.

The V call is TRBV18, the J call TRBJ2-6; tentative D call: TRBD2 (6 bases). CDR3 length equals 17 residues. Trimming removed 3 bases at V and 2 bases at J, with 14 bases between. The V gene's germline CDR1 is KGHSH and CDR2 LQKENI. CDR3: CASSPEGLVTGANVLTF. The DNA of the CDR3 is TGTGCCAGCTCACCGGAGGGACTCGTTACTGGGGCCAACGTCCTGACTTTC.

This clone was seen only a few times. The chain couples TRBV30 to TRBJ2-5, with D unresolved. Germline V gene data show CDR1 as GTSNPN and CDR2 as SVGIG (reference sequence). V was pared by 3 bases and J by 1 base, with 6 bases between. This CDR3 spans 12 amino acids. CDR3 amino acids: CAWSRSQETQYF. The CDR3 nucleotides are TGTGCCTGGAGCAGGTCCCAAGAGACCCAGTACTTC.

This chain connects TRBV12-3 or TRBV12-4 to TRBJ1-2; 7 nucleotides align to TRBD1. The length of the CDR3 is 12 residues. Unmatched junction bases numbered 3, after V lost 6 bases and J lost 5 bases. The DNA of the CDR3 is TGTGCCAGCAGCCGGGACAGTTATGGCTACACCTTC. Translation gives CASSRDSYGYTF.

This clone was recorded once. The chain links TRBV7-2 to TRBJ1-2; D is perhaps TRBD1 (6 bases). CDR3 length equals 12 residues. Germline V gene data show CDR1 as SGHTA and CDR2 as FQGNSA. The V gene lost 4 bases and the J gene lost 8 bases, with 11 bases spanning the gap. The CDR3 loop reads CASSSTGRGYTF. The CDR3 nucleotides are TGTGCCAGCAGCTCAACAGGGAGGGGCTACACCTTC. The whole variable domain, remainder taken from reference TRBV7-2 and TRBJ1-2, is GAGVSQSPSNKVTEKGKDVELRCDPISGHTALYWYRQSLGQGLEFLIYFQGNSAPDKSGLPSDRFSAERTGGSVSTLTIQRTQQEDSAVYLCASSSTGRGYTFGSGTRLTVV.

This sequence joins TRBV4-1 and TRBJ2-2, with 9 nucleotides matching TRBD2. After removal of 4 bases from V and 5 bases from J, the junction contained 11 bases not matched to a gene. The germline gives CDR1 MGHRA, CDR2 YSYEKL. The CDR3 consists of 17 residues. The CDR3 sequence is CASSPLGSGRITGELFF. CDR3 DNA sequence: TGCGCCAGCAGCCCATTGGGGAGCGGGAGGATAACCGGGGAGCTGTTTTTT.

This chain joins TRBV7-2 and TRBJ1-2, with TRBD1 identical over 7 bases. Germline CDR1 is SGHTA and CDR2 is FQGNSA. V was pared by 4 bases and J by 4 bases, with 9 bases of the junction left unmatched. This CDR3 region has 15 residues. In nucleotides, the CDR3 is TGTGCCAGCAGCTCAGCCGGGACAGTAGGCTATGGCTACACCTTC. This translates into CASSSAGTVGYGYTF. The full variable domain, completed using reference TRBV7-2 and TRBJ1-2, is GAGVSQSPSNKVTEKGKDVELRCDPISGHTALYWYRQSLGQGLEFLIYFQGNSAPDKSGLPSDRFSAERTGGSVSTLTIQRTQQEDSAVYLCASSSAGTVGYGYTFGSGTRLTVV.

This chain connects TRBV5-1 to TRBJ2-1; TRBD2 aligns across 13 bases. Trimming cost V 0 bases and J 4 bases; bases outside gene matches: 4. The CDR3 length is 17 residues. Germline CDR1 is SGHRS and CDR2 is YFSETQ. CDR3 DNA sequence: TGCGCCAGCAGCTTGGTTGTACTAGCGGGAGGGTACAATGAGCAGTTCTTC. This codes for CASSLVVLAGGYNEQFF.

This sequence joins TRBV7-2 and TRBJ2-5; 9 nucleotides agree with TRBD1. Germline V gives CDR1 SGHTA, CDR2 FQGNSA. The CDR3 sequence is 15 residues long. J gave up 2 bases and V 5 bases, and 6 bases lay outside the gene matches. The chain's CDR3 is CASSLGQGRQETQYF. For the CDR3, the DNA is TGTGCCAGCAGCCTCGGACAGGGGCGGCAAGAGACCCAGTACTTC.

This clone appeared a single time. DNA for the CDR3: TGTGCCAGCAGCCCTCGGACGGTTAACTATGGCTACACCTTC. Encoded protein: CASSPRTVNYGYTF. V gene TRBV9 combines with J gene TRBJ1-2; D gene ambiguous. Trimming took off 4 bases at V and 1 base at J, with 11 bases between the two ends. CDR3 size: 14 residues. Germline CDR1 is SGDLS and CDR2 is YYNGEE.

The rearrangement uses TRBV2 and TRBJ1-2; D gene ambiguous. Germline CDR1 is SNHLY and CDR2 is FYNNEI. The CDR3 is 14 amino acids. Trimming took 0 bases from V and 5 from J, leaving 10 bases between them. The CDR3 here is CASSEATARYGYTF. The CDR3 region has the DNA TGTGCCAGCAGTGAAGCCACAGCGAGATATGGCTACACCTTC.

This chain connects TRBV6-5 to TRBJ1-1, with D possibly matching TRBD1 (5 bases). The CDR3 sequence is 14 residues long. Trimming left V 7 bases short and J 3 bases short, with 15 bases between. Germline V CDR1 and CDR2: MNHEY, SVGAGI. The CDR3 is CASTSFWGDTEAFF. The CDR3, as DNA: TGTGCCAGCACCTCTTTTTGGGGGGACACTGAAGCTTTCTTT.

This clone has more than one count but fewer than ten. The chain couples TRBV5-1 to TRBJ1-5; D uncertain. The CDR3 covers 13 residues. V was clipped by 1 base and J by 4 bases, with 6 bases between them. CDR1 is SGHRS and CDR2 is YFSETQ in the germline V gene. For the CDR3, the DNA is TGCGCCAGCAGCTTGCGCGAGAATCAGCCCCAGCATTTT. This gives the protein CASSLRENQPQHF. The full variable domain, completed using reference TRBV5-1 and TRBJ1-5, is KAGVTQTPRYLIKTRGQQVTLSCSPISGHRSVSWYQQTPGQGLQFLFEYFSETQRNKGNFPGRFSGRQFSNSRSEMNVSTLELGDSALYLCASSLRENQPQHFGDGTRLSIL.